The source of this T cell receptor (beta chain) is a study of response to subunit inactivated influenza vaccine (dated 2018 in TCRdb). With regard to the full study: The study used deep quantitative T cell receptor repertoire profiling to track responses to a trivalent subunit inactivated influenza vaccine.

CDR1 and CDR2, per the germline V gene (reference sequence), are MNHEY and SMNVEV. Its CDR3 holds 16 amino acids, cysteine through phenylalanine. Of the read, only the CDR3 DNA is kept; its 48 bases are in frame from base 1. Here V drops 5 bases and J drops 0 bases, and the junction holds 4 bases not matched to any gene. Results the study describes overall, beyond this receptor: The authors proposed that each seasonal influenza vaccination may bring in only a limited number of new T cells.

This clonotype was picked up a small number of times. The antigen it recognizes is unknown. One base away there is no much larger clone; base qualities are not given. The method behind the library was RT-PCR. Sequencing was performed on an Illumina HiSeq 2500. TCRdb reran the public reads through fastp at Q25 and MiXCR, keeping productive beta chains. Merged by CDR3 protein, the rows form single entries marked with the most common genes and DNA. Present in this sample are 650,000 or so distinct CDR3 sequences, about 14% of which were seen just once. The ten largest clones add up to 7.5% to 8% of the sample.

The sequences come from PBMCs from blood, collected 14 to 15 days before vaccination. This TCR derives from a man aged 50-59 years who received an inactivated influenza vaccine. Donor details come from another sample of the same person, matched by shared clones. The chain is assembled from TRBV27 and TRBJ2-3, and 11 junction bases match TRBD2. The nucleotide sequence is given as TGTGCCAGCAGTCGGAGACTAGCGGGGAGCACAGATACGCAGTATTTT. This encodes CASSRRLAGSTDTQYF.